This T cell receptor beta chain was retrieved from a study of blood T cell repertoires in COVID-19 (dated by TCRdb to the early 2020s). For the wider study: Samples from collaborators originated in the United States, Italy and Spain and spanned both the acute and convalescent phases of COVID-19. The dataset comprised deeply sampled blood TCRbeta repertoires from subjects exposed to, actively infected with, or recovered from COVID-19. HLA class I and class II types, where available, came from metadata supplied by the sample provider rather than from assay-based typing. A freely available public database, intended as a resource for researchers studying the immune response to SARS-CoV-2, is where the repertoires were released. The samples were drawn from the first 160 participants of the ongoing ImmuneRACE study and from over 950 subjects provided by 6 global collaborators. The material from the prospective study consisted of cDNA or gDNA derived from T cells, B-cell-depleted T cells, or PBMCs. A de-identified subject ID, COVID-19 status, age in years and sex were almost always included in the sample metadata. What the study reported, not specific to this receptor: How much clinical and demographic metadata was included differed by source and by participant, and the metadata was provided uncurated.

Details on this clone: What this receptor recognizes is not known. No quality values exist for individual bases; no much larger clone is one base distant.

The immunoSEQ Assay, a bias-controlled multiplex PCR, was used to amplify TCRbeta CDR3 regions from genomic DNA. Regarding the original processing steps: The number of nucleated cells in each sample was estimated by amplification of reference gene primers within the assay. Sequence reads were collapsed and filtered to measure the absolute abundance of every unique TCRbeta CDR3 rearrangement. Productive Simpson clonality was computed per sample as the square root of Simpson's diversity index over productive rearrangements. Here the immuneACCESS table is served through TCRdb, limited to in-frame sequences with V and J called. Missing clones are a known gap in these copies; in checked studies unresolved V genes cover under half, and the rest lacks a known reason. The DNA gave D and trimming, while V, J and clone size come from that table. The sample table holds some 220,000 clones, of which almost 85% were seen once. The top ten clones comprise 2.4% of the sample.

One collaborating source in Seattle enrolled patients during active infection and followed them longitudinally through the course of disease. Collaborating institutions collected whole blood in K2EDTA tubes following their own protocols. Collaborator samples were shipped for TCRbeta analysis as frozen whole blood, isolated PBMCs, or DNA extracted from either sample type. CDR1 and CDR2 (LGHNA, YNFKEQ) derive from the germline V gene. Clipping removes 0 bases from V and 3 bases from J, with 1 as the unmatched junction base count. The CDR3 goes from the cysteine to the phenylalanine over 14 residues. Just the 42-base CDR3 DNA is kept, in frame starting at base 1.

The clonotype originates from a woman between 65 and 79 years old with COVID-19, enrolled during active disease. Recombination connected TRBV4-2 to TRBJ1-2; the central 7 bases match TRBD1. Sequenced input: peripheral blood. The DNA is TGTGCCAGCAGCCAAGATGGGACAGACTATGGCTACACCTTC. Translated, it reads CASSQDGTDYGYTF.